The following is a T cell receptor (beta chain) sequence with its context. Germline lookup yields CDR1 GTSNPN and CDR2 SVGIG (reference sequence). This CDR3 comprises 14 residues. The ends were cut back, 4 bases at V and 2 bases at J, with 15 bases in the middle. This sample is drawn from a study of blood T cell repertoires in COVID-19. Sequenced by immunoSEQ multiplex PCR; TCRdb stores in-frame clones only, minus some. The data contain a few hundred thousand clones, 75% to 90% of them singletons. The clonotype originates from a woman between 65 and 79 years old with COVID-19, enrolled during active disease. Material: peripheral blood. This chain links TRBV30 with TRBJ2-7, with D unresolved. CDR3 protein: CAWTRPPNTYEQYF. CDR3 coding DNA: TGTGCCTGGACTAGACCGCCGAATACCTACGAGCAGTACTTC.